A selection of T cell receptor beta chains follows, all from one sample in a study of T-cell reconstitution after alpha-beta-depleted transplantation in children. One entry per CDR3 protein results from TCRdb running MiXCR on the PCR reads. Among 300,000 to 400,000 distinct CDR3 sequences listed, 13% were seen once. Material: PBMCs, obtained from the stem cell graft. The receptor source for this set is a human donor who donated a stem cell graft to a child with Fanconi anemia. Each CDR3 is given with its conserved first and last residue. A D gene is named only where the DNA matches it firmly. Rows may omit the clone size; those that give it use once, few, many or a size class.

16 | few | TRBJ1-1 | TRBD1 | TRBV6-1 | CASRIGQGRENTEAFF | TGTGCCAGCAGAATAGGACAGGGAAGAGAGAACACTGAAGCTTTCTTT
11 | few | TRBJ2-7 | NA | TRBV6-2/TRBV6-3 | CASRRAYEQYF | TGTGCCAGCAGGAGGGCATACGAGCAGTACTTC
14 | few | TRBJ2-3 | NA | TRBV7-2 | CASSPSYMLDTQYF | TGTGCCAGCAGCCCCTCATATATGTTAGATACGCAGTATTTT
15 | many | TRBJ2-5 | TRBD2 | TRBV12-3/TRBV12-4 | CASSSLRGGGETQYF | TGTGCCAGCAGTTCCCTGCGGGGGGGCGGAGAGACCCAGTACTTC
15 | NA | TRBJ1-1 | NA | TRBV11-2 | CASSLDRGGRTEAFF | TGTGCCAGCAGCTTAGACCGTGGGGGTCGGACTGAAGCTTTCTTT
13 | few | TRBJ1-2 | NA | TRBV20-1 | CSAFRDTGYGYTF | TGCAGTGCTTTCCGGGACACGGGCTATGGCTACACCTTC
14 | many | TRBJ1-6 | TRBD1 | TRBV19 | CASSTTGTNSPLHF | TGTGCCAGTAGTACGACAGGGACAAATTCACCCCTCCACTTT
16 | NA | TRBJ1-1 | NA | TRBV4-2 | CASSQAPGGVSTEAFF | TGTGCCAGCAGCCAAGCACCCGGTGGGGTCAGCACTGAAGCTTTCTTT
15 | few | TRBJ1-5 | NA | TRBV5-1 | CASSLAGTPYQPQHF | TGCGCCAGCAGCTTGGCCGGGACACCCTATCAGCCCCAGCATTTT
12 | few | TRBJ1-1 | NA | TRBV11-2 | CASSFNVAEAFF | TGTGCCAGCAGCTTTAATGTGGCTGAAGCTTTCTTT
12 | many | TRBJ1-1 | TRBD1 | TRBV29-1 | CSVGTVNTEAFF | TGCAGCGTGGGGACAGTGAACACTGAAGCTTTCTTT
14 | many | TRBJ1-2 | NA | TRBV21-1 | CAAGGQESNYGYTF | TGTGCCGCTGGGGGACAGGAGTCTAACTATGGCTACACCTTC
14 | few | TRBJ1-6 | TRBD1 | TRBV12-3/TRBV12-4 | CASSPTGPTSPLHF | TGTGCCAGCAGCCCGACAGGGCCAACTTCACCCCTCCACTTT
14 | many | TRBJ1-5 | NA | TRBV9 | CASSVSGADQPQHF | TGTGCCAGCAGCGTATCAGGTGCCGATCAGCCCCAGCATTTT
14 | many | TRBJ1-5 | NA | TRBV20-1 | CSGARWGDDQPQHF | TGCAGTGGGGCGAGGTGGGGGGACGATCAGCCCCAGCATTTT
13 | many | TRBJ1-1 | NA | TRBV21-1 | CASSKEEGPEAFF | TGTGCCAGCAGCAAAGAGGAGGGACCTGAAGCTTTCTTT
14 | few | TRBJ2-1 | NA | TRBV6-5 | CASSYSGPHNEQFF | TGTGCCAGCAGTTACTCGGGACCTCACAATGAGCAGTTCTTC